This is a list of T cell receptor beta chains from one sample in a study of T-cell memory formation after mild COVID-19. From the 5' RACE reads, TCRdb called clonotypes with MiXCR, one entry per CDR3 protein. This sample has roughly 250,000 distinct CDR3 sequences; over 15% occur once, and the top ten carry around a fifth. The sequencing input was PBMCs or a T cell subset sorted from them (not recorded which). Receptors originate from a man aged 18 to 30 who had mild COVID-19 (a few samples of this study predate the infection). Cell type and time point are not known. Both conserved end residues are part of each CDR3. D genes are given only for firm matches. Expanded clones get a size class; other rows say once, few or many, or leave the size out.

J | V | D | size | DNA | CDR3
TRBJ2-7 | TRBV5-1 | NA | NA | TGCGCCAGCAGCCCTACCCTATACGAGCAGTACTTC | CASSPTLYEQYF
TRBJ2-1 | TRBV7-2 | NA | NA | TGTGCCAGCAGCTTTATGAGTGAGCAGTTCTTC | CASSFMSEQFF
TRBJ1-2 | TRBV6-5 | TRBD1 | NA | TGTGCCAGCAGTTACGAAGGACAGGGGGCGCGAGGCTACACCTTC | CASSYEGQGARGYTF
TRBJ2-5 | TRBV12-3/TRBV12-4 | NA | few | TGTGCCAGCAGCCCCCAATTAGAGACCCAGTACTTC | CASSPQLETQYF
TRBJ2-7 | TRBV10-2 | TRBD1 | many | TGCGCCAGCAGCGCACCGGGACAGGGGGCGCGGGAGCAGTACTTC | CASSAPGQGAREQYF
TRBJ2-7 | TRBV12-3/TRBV12-4 | NA | NA | TGTGCCAGCACCTTCAAGACACGCTCCTACGAGCAGTACTTC | CASTFKTRSYEQYF
TRBJ1-2 | TRBV7-2 | TRBD1 | NA | TGTGCCAGCAGCTTTGGGACAGCACTCTATGGCTACACCTTC | CASSFGTALYGYTF
TRBJ1-2 | TRBV21-1 | NA | NA | NA | CASSKVGTGAGYTF
TRBJ2-6 | TRBV5-1 | TRBD1 | NA | TGCGCCAGCAGACAGGGGGCGACCTCTGGGGCCAACGTCCTGACTTTC | CASRQGATSGANVLTF
TRBJ2-3 | TRBV5-1 | TRBD1 | many | TGCGCCAGCAGCCACTCAAGGACAGGGATCACAGATACGCAGTATTTT | CASSHSRTGITDTQYF
TRBJ1-1 | TRBV6-2/TRBV6-3 | NA | many | TGTGCCAGCAGTTACCAGGGGAACACTGAAGCTTTCTTT | CASSYQGNTEAFF
TRBJ2-1 | TRBV20-1 | TRBD2 | NA | TGCAGTGCTACCACGGGAGGGGGGGCCAGTGAGCAGTTCTTC | CSATTGGGASEQFF
TRBJ2-1 | TRBV6-2/TRBV6-3 | NA | NA | TGTGCCAGCAGCCCGCTAAATGAGCAGTTCTTC | CASSPLNEQFF
TRBJ1-1 | TRBV12-3/TRBV12-4 | TRBD1 | NA | TGTGCCAGCAGTTTAAGGACAGGGCAGAACACTGAAGCTTTCTTT | CASSLRTGQNTEAFF
TRBJ2-5 | TRBV7-2 | TRBD2 | few | TGTGCCAGCAGGGTAGCGGGGGGGCTGGAGACCCAGTACTTC | CASRVAGGLETQYF
TRBJ1-1 | TRBV7-9 | NA | few | TGTGCCAGCAGCTTAGCAGGGGAGGTAGCTTTCTTT | CASSLAGEVAFF
TRBJ2-5 | TRBV29-1 | NA | NA | TGCAGCGTTGAAGGGGTCCGCGGGGAGACCCAGTACTTC | CSVEGVRGETQYF
TRBJ2-5 | TRBV9 | NA | few | TGTGCCAGCAGCGTTTATGGTAGCGGAGGTCTAGGGACCCAGTACTTC | CASSVYGSGGLGTQYF